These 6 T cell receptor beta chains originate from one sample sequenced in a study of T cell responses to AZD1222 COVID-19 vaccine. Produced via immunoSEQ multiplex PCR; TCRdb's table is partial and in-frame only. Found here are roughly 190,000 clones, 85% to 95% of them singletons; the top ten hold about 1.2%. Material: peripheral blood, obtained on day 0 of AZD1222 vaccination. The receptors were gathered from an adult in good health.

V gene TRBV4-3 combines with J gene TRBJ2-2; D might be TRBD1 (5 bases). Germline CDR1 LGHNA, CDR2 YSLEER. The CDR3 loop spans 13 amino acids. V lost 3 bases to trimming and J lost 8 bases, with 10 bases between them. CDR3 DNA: TGCGCCAGCAGCCACAGGGCAGCGGGGGAGCTGTTTTTT. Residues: CASSHRAAGELFF.

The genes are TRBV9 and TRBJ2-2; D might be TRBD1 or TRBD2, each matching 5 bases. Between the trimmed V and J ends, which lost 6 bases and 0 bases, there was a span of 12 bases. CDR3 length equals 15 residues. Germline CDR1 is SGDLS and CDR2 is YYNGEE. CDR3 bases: TGTGCCAGCAAAGGGACCATCGCGAACACCGGGGAGCTGTTTTTT. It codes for CASKGTIANTGELFF.

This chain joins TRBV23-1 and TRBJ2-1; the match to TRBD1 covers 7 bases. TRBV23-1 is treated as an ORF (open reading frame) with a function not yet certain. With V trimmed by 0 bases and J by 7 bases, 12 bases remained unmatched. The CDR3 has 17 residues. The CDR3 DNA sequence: TGCGCCAGCAGTCAATCGTTAGACAGGGTGCGACATAATGAGCAGTTCTTC. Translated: CASSQSLDRVRHNEQFF.

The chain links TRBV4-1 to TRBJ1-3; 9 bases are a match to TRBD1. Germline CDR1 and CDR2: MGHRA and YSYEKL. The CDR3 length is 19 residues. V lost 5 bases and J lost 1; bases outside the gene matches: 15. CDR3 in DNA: TGCGCCAGCAGCGTGACCGGGACAGGGAGTAGGAGGTCTGGAAACACCATATATTTT. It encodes CASSVTGTGSRRSGNTIYF.

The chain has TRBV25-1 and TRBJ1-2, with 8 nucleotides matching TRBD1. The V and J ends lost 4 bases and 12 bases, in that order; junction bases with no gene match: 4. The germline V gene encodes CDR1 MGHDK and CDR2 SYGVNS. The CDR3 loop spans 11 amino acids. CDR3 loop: CASSGGQGNTF. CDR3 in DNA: TGTGCCAGCAGTGGCGGACAGGGTAACACCTTC.

CDR3 sequence: CSVARMNTEAFF. DNA for the CDR3: TGCAGCGTTGCTAGAATGAACACTGAAGCTTTCTTT. The chain combines TRBV29-1 with TRBJ1-1; D call uncertain. Germline loops: CDR1 SQVTM, CDR2 ANQGSEA. Between the trimmed V and J ends, which lost 4 bases and 0 bases, there was a span of 6 bases. The CDR3 spans 12 residues.